The clone carrying this TCR beta chain has more than one count but fewer than ten. The sample originates from a study of response to subunit inactivated influenza vaccine. Germline V gene sequence: CDR1 SQVTM, CDR2 ANQGSEA. This CDR3 has 13 residues. V was pared by 3 bases and J by 6 bases, with 12 bases between. TCRdb processed the RT-PCR reads anew with MiXCR; each CDR3 protein has one entry. Among 610,000 or so distinct CDR3 sequences listed, around 15% were seen once. Here the sequenced sample was PBMCs from blood, taken less than 13 days after vaccination. The rearrangement uses TRBV29-1 and TRBJ2-1; possible D gene TRBD1, 6 bases. The receptor's source is a man aged 45 to 65 who received an inactivated influenza vaccine. CDR3 in DNA: TGCAGCGTTGACAGGGGCGTCGGCAATGAGCAGTTCTTC. Translation: CSVDRGVGNEQFF.